The clone carrying this T cell receptor beta chain was observed a handful of times. Its antigen is still unknown. This sample is drawn from a study of beta chain features in type 1 diabetes. Findings and limits, study-wide: Across all four CD4+ subsets, people with type 1 diabetes showed modestly shorter TCRB CDR3s.

The investigators reverse transcribed all of the isolated RNA, so they sequenced expressed TCRB transcripts. Profiling relied on immunoSEQ multiplex PCR, and the TCRdb table lists in-frame clones only, not all of them. Here the sample spans 400,000 or so clones, around 13% being singletons. Germline V gene sequence: CDR1 MNHEY, CDR2 SMNVEV (reference sequence). The CDR3 consists of 15 residues. V was pared by 3 bases and J by 6 bases, with 6 bases of the junction left unmatched. The sequenced sample was naive CD4+ T cells from blood. This chain joins TRBV27 and TRBJ2-1, with 9 bases fitting TRBD2. The receptor was derived from a woman aged 18-29 years with type 1 diabetes. Here the CDR3 reads CASSFLAGSPNEQFF. CDR3 nucleotide sequence: TGTGCCAGCAGTTTTCTAGCGGGATCGCCCAATGAGCAGTTCTTC.